This entry features one T cell receptor (beta chain) sequence. As yet, its antigen is unknown. This sample is drawn from a study of cytomegalovirus exposure and HLA in healthy donors. Study in general: There were several hundred genotyped donors. Of these, about 86% fell in the genetic ancestry cluster associated with self-reported Caucasian donors. Study-level findings and limits: Previous analysis showed most TCR beta V segments were productive about 87% or about 30% of the time. Reportedly, TCR beta sequences accurately predicted HLA-A and HLA-B alleles in most subjects.

The PCR employed 60 Vbeta primers together with 13 Jbeta primers. Profiling relied on immunoSEQ multiplex PCR, and the TCRdb table lists in-frame clones only, not all of them. The sample has 150,000 to 200,000 clones, around 77% seen once. Material: PBMCs. The sequence came from a woman aged 25 to 39 in good health and CMV-seropositive.

In DNA form, the CDR3 reads TGCGCCAGCAGCCAAGTCTGGGGGGATGGCACTGAAGCTTTCTTT. Protein: CASSQVWGDGTEAFF. This chain joins TRBV4-3 and TRBJ1-1; D may be TRBD1 (5 bases). This CDR3 spans 15 amino acids. In germline, CDR1 is LGHNA, CDR2 YSLEER. The V gene lost 1 base and the J gene lost 4 bases, with 13 bases spanning the gap.